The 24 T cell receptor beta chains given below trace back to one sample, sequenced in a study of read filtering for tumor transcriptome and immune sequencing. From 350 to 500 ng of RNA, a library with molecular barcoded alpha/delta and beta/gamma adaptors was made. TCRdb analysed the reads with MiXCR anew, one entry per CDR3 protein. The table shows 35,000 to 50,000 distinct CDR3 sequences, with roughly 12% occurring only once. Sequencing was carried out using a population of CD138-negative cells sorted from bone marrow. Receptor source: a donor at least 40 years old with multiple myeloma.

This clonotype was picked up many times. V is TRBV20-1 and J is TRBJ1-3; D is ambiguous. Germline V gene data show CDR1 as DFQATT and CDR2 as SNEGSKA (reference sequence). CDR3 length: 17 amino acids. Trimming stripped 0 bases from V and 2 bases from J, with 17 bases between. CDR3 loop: CSARDPTGSYPGNTIYF. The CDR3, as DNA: TGCAGTGCTAGAGATCCCACCGGGTCTTATCCTGGAAACACCATATATTTT.

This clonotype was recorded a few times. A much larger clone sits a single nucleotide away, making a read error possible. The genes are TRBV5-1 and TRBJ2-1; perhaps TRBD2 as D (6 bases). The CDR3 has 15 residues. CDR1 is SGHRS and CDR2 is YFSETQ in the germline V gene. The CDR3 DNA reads TGCGCCAGCAGCTTGGCTGGGGACTCCCACAATGAGCAGTTCTTC. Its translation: CASSLAGDSHNEQFF.

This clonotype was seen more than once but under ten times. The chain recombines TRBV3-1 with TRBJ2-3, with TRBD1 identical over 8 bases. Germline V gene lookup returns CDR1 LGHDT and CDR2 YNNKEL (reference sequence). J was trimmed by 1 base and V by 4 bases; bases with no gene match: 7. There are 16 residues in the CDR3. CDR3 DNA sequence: TGTGCCAGCAGCCCTGTCAGGGGGCAGGGCACAGATACGCAGTATTTT. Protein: CASSPVRGQGTDTQYF.

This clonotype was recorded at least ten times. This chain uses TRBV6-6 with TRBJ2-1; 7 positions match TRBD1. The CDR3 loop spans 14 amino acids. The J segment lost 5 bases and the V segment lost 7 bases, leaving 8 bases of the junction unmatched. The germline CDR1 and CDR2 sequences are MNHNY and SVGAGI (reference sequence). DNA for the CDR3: TGTGCCAGCACCGAGACAGGGTCCAACAATGAGCAGTTCTTC. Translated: CASTETGSNNEQFF.

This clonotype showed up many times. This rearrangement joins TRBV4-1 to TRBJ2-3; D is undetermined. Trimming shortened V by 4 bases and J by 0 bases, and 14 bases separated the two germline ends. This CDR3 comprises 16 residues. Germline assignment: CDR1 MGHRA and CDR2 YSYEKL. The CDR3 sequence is CASSLRAADSTDTQYF. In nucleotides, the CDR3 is TGCGCCAGCAGCCTACGGGCAGCCGACAGCACAGATACGCAGTATTTT.

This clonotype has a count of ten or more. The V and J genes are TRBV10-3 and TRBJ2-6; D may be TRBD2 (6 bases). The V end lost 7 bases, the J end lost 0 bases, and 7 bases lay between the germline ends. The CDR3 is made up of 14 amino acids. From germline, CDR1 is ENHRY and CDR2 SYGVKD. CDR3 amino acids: CAINGGSGANVLTF. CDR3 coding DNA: TGTGCCATCAACGGGGGCTCTGGGGCCAACGTCCTGACTTTC.

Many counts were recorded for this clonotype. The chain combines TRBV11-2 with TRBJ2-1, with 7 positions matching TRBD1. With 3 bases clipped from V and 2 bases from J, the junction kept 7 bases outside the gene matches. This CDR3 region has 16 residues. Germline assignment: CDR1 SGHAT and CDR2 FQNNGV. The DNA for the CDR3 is TGTGCCAGCAGCTTGGGTACCGGGACAGCCTACAATGAGCAGTTCTTC. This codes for CASSLGTGTAYNEQFF.

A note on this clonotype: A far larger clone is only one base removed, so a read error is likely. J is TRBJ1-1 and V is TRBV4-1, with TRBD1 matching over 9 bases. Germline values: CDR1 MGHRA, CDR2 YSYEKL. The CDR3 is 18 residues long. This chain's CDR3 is CASSHGRGQGLANTEAFF. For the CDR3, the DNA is TGTGCCAGCAGCCATGGGCGGGGACAGGGATTAGCGAACACTGAAGCTTTCTTT.

The CDR3 DNA follows: TGTGCCAGCAGTGAAGCCTCATTCCATGAGCAGTTCTTC. Its protein product is CASSEASFHEQFF. This chain links TRBV6-1 with TRBJ2-1; D unresolved. The ends were cut back, 0 bases at V and 8 bases at J, with 8 bases in the middle. CDR1 is MNHNS and CDR2 is SASEGT in the germline V gene. The CDR3 loop spans 13 amino acids.

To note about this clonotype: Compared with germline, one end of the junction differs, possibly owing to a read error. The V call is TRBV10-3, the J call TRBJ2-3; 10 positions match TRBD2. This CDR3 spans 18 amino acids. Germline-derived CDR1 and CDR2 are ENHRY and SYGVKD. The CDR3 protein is CAISLSPLSSGGTGTQYF. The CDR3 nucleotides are TGTGCCATTAGCCTTTCGCCCTTGTCTAGCGGGGGCACAGGTACGCAGTATTTT.

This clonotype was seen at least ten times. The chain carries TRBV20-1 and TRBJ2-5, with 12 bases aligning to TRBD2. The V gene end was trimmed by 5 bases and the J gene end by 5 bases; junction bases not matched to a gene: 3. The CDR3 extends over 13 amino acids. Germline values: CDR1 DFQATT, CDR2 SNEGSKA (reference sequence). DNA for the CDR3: TGCAGTGCTTCCGGACTAGCGGGGGAGACCCAGTACTTC. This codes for CSASGLAGETQYF.

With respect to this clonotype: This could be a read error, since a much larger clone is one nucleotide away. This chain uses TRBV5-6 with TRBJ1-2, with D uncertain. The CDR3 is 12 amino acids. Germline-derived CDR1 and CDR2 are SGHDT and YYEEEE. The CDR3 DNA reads TGTGCCAGCAGCTTGTGGGGATATGGCCACACCTTC. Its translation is CASSLWGYGHTF.

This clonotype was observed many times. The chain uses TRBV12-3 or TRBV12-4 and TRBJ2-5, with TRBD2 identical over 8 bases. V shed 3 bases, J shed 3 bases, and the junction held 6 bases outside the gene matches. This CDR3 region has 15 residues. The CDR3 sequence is CASSFVGGGEETQYF. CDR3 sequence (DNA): TGTGCCAGCAGTTTTGTCGGGGGGGGCGAAGAGACCCAGTACTTC.

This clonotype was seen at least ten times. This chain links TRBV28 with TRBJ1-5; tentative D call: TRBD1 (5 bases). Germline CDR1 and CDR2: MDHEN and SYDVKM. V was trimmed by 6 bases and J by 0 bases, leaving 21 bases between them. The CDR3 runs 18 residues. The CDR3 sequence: CASSSLGALTYSNQPQHF. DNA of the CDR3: TGTGCCAGCAGCTCCCTCGGGGCCTTAACTTATAGCAATCAGCCCCAGCATTTT.

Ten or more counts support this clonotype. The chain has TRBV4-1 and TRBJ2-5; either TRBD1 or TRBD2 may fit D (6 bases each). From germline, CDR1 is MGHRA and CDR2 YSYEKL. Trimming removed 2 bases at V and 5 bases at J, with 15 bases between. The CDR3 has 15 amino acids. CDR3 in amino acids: CASSQRIGGLETQYF. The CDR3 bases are TGCGCCAGCAGCCAACGAATCGGGGGCCTGGAGACCCAGTACTTC.

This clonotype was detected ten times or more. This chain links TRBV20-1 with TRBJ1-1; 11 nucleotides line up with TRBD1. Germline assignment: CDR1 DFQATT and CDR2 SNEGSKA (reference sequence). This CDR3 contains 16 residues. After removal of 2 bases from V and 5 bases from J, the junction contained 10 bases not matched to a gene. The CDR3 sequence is CSARSGQGAPGTEAFF. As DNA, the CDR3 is TGCAGTGCTAGATCCGGACAGGGGGCGCCGGGTACTGAAGCTTTCTTT.

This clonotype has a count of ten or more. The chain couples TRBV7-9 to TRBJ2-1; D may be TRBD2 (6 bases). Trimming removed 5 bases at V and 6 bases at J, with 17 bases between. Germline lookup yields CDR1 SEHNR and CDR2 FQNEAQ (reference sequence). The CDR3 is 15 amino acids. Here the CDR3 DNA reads TGTGCCAGCAGCCTCGGGACTCCCTCTTTCAATGAGCAGTTCTTC. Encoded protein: CASSLGTPSFNEQFF.

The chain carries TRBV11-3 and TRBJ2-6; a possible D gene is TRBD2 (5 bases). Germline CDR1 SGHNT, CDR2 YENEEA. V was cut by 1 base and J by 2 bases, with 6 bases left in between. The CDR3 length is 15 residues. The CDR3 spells CASSLAGTGANVLTF. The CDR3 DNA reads TGTGCCAGCAGCTTAGCCGGGACTGGGGCCAACGTCCTGACTTTC.

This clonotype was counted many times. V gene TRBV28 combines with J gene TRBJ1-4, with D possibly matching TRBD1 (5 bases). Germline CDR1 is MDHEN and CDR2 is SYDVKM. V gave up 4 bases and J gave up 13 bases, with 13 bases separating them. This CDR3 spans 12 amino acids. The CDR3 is CASSSGKGGLFF. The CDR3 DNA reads TGTGCCAGCAGTTCAGGGAAGGGTGGACTGTTTTTT.

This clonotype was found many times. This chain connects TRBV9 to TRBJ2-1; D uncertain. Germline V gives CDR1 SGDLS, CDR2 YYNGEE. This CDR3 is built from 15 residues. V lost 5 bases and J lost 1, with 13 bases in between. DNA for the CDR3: TGTGCCAGCAGGCACGGCCCAAATTCCTACAATGAGCAGTTCTTC. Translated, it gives CASRHGPNSYNEQFF.

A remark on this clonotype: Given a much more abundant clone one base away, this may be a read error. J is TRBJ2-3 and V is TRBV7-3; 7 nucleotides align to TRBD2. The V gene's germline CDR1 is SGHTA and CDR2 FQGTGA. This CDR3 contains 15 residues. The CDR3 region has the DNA TGTGCCAGGAGCTTGGGGCTAGCGGGCACAGATACGCAGTATTTT. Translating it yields CARSLGLAGTDTQYF.

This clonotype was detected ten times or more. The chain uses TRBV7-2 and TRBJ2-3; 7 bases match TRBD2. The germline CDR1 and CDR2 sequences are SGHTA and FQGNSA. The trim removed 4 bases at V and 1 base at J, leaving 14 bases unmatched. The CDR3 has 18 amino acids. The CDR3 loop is CASSSKGRRGKRTDTQYF. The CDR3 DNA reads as TGTGCCAGCAGCTCTAAGGGGAGGCGGGGGAAACGCACAGATACGCAGTATTTT.

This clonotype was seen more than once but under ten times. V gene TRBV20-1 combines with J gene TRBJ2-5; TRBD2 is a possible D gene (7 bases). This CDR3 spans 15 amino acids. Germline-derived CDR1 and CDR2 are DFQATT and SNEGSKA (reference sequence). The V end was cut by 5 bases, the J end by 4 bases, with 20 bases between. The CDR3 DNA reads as TGCAGTGCTCCGGGCTGGGGGGGGCCGGGAGAGACCCAGTACTTC. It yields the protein CSAPGWGGPGETQYF.

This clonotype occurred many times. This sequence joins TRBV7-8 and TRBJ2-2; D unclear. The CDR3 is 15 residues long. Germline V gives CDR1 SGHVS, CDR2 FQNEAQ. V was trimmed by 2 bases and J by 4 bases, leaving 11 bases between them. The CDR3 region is CASSLLWQTTGELFF. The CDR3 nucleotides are TGTGCCAGCAGCTTATTATGGCAAACCACCGGGGAGCTGTTTTTT.